This T cell receptor beta chain was identified during a study of human T cells and chemical hapten exposure. General study points: Sensitizing to DPC left TCRs with a frequency above 1 in 1000 unaltered.

Documented time point: healthy volunteer bleed at 6 weeks. From whole blood left unfractionated, total RNA was extracted. Single cDNA molecules in the library carried unique molecular identifiers attached during preparation. TCRdb ran MiXCR on the RACE reads and lists one entry per CDR3 protein. This sample has 50,000 to 70,000 distinct CDR3 sequences, with around 6.1% found just once. Comments on this clonotype: Its antigen remains unknown.

Unmatched junction bases numbered 20, after V lost 6 bases and J lost 7 bases. This CDR3 spans 19 amino acids. Per germline, CDR1 MDHEN and CDR2 SYDVKM. Sequenced sample: whole blood. The clonotype originates from a female donor in good health. Some clones in this sample may be carry-over from other donors' samples. The chain combines TRBV28 with TRBJ2-2; 10 bases align to TRBD1. The CDR3, as DNA: TGTGCCAGCAGAAGTACCGGGACAGGGGAAGACCCAAGGATCGGGGAGCTGTTTTTT. Protein product: CASRSTGTGEDPRIGELFF.